A single sample gave rise to the 19 T cell receptor beta chains below, sequenced in a study of CXCR3-negative and CXCR3-positive naive CD8 T cells. Findings and limits, study-wide: In CXCR3-positive naive cells, the TRB CDR3s were more hydrophobic than in CXCR3-negative naive cells.

No antigens are known for them. UMI-labeled 5' RACE TRB cDNA libraries were prepared from the cells. TCRdb re-called the 5' RACE reads; one entry per CDR3 protein, DNA not given. Listed are approximately 120,000 distinct CDR3 sequences; 0.35% to 0.4% falls within the top ten. The material sequenced was naive CXCR3+ CD8+ T cells from blood. Subset meaning: CD45RO-CCR7+CD27+CD95- naive CD8+ T cells expressing CXCR3 (TNR3+). The source is a human donor in good health. Some clones in this sample may be carry-over from other donors' samples.

CDR3 protein: CSVGLAGIQETQYF. V and J are TRBV29-1 and TRBJ2-5; TCRdb's assignment of TRBD2 cannot be checked, as there is no DNA. CDR1 and CDR2 (germline): SQVTM, ANQGSEA. This CDR3 spans 14 amino acids.

The chain combines TRBV4-3 with TRBJ2-1; the TCRdb call, TRBD1, lacks DNA for checking. The CDR3 is made up of 15 amino acids. The germline V gene encodes CDR1 LGHNA and CDR2 YSLEER. CDR3 loop: CASSQAPGTGNEQFF.

V and J are TRBV6-5 and TRBJ2-5. The CDR3 contains 14 residues. Germline CDR1 MNHEY, CDR2 SVGAGI. CDR3 residues: CASNYDPYQETQYF.

This rearrangement joins TRBV9 to TRBJ2-1; TCRdb's assignment of TRBD1 cannot be checked, as there is no DNA. Germline CDR1 SGDLS, CDR2 YYNGEE. This CDR3 spans 14 amino acids. CDR3 residues: CASSARTGSNEQVF.

The chain carries TRBV11-2 and TRBJ2-7; the D call of TRBD1 rests on TCRdb alone, since no DNA is present to check it. This CDR3 spans 15 amino acids. Looked up from germline, CDR1 is SGHAT and CDR2 is FQNNGV. This CDR3 reads CASSFGTGSSNEQYF.

The CDR3 sequence is CASGRPGPETQYF. V usage is TRBV6-2 or TRBV6-3 and J usage is TRBJ2-5; TCRdb designates TRBD2, a call that cannot be tested without DNA. The CDR3 consists of 13 residues. The germline V gene has CDR1 MNHEY and CDR2 SVGEGT.

The rearrangement joins TRBV12-3 or TRBV12-4 to TRBJ2-5; TCRdb names TRBD1, which stays unverified in the absence of DNA. The CDR3 is 16 residues long. CDR3 region: CASRSEPGRRGETQYF.

The CDR3 protein is CASSQDEGNGNTIYF. The V and J genes are TRBV4-3 and TRBJ1-3. The V gene's germline CDR1 is LGHNA and CDR2 YSLEER. This CDR3 is built from 15 residues.

The V call is TRBV27, the J call TRBJ2-1; TCRdb designates TRBD1, a call that cannot be tested without DNA. The CDR3 spans 16 residues. Germline V CDR1 and CDR2: MNHEY, SMNVEV (reference sequence). The CDR3 sequence is CASSLPRRVGYNEQFF.

The chain joins TRBV28 to TRBJ1-5; TCRdb outputs TRBD1, but without DNA this stays unchecked. Germline assignment: CDR1 MDHEN and CDR2 SYDVKM. This CDR3 region has 15 residues. Here the CDR3 reads CASSQEGSGNQPQHF.

This chain uses TRBV29-1 with TRBJ2-7. CDR3 length: 14 amino acids. CDR1 and CDR2 (germline): SQVTM, ANQGSEA. The CDR3: CSATSFGSSYEQYF.

The chain has TRBV7-9 and TRBJ2-7; absent DNA, TCRdb's TRBD1 call cannot be checked. The CDR3 is 13 amino acids. CDR1 is SEHNR, CDR2 FQNEAQ, per germline (reference sequence). This chain's CDR3 is CASSLAVTGEQYF. Together with reference TRBV7-9 and TRBJ2-7, the CDR3 gives the full variable domain: DTGVSQNPRHKITKRGQNVTFRCDPISEHNRLYWYRQTLGQGPEFLTYFQNEAQLEKSRLLSDRFSAERPKGSFSTLEIQRTEQGDSAMYLCASSLAVTGEQYFGPGTRLTVT.

The chain uses TRBV9 and TRBJ1-6; absent DNA, TCRdb's TRBD1 call cannot be checked. There are 15 residues in the CDR3. Looked up from germline, CDR1 is SGDLS and CDR2 is YYNGEE. This CDR3 is CASSGSDSANSPLHF. Combining the CDR3 with reference TRBV9 and TRBJ1-6 gives the whole variable domain DSGVTQTPKHLITATGQRVTLRCSPRSGDLSVYWYQQSLDQGLQFLIQYYNGEERAKGNILERFSAQQFPDLHSELNLSSLELGDSALYFCASSGSDSANSPLHFGNGTRLTVT.

The rearrangement links TRBV12-3 or TRBV12-4 to TRBJ2-1; TCRdb's D gene call, TRBD2, goes unchecked for lack of DNA. The CDR3 is 16 amino acids. CDR3 residues: CASSPVTSWGNNEQFF.

The CDR3 here is CASSLSGTGDYGYTF. V usage is TRBV27 and J usage is TRBJ1-2; the TRBD1 assignment by TCRdb is unverifiable without DNA. The CDR3 runs 15 residues. Germline-derived CDR1 and CDR2 are MNHEY and SMNVEV (reference sequence).

J is TRBJ1-5 and V is TRBV20-1; the TCRdb D gene call, TRBD1, has no DNA to confirm it. In germline, CDR1 is DFQATT, CDR2 SNEGSKA (reference sequence). This CDR3 is built from 13 residues. CDR3 region: CSADRGDYQPQHF.

V and J are TRBV5-1 and TRBJ2-1. The germline V gene encodes CDR1 SGHRS and CDR2 YFSETQ. This CDR3 contains 18 residues. The CDR3 loop reads CASSLAMVLNYRDNEQFF.

The rearrangement joins TRBV12-3 or TRBV12-4 to TRBJ2-1; the TRBD2 assignment by TCRdb is unverifiable without DNA. This CDR3 region has 13 residues. The CDR3 is CASSGRWDNEQFF.

J is TRBJ2-1 and V is TRBV20-1; TCRdb's assignment of TRBD1 cannot be checked, as there is no DNA. CDR1 is DFQATT, CDR2 SNEGSKA, per germline (reference sequence). The CDR3 loop spans 17 amino acids. This CDR3 is CSARPRGGTGTVYEQFF.